Listed below are T cell receptor beta chains from one sample, sequenced in a study of T cells in Graves' hyperthyroidism and ophthalmopathy. TCRdb itself ran the multiplex PCR reads through MiXCR, one entry per CDR3 protein. The data contain some 550,000 distinct CDR3 sequences, less than 25% of them seen just once; the ten biggest clones take up approximately 26%. The material sequenced was blood. These TCRs come from a man between 18 and 35 years old with Graves' hyperthyroidism. CDR3s include the opening cysteine and the closing phenylalanine or tryptophan. Each record gives: J gene, D gene, clone size, V gene, CDR3 protein, CDR3 DNA. The D gene is left open where the match is weak. Clone size is shown for a subset of rows, as once, few, many or a class of expanded clone.

>TRBJ2-2|NA|many|TRBV27
CASSFSTNTGELFF
TGTGCCAGCAGTTTCTCCACGAACACCGGGGAGCTGTTTTTT
>TRBJ1-2|NA|many|TRBV20-1
CSAAVRDGYTF
TGCAGTGCTGCCGTGAGGGATGGCTACACCTTC
>TRBJ1-5|NA|many|TRBV6-1
CASSPGPSNQPQHF
TGTGCCAGCAGCCCGGGGCCGAGCAATCAGCCCCAGCATTTT
>TRBJ1-5|NA|many|TRBV6-5
CASSYGQGSNQPQHF
TGTGCCAGCAGTTACGGTCAGGGTAGCAATCAGCCCCAGCATTTT
>TRBJ2-7|NA|many|TRBV7-8
CASTPTDSYEQYF
TGTGCCAGCACCCCGACGGATTCCTACGAGCAGTACTTC
>TRBJ1-1|NA|NA|TRBV7-9
CASILAYTEAFF
TGTGCCAGCATCTTAGCTTACACTGAAGCTTTCTTT
>TRBJ2-7|TRBD1|NA|TRBV25-1
CASSYRGLDEQYF
TGTGCCAGCAGCTACAGGGGGCTGGACGAGCAGTACTTC
>TRBJ1-6|NA|few|TRBV6-5
CASSSTGQLENSPLHF
TGTGCCAGCAGTTCCACTGGACAGCTAGAGAATTCACCCCTCCACTTT
>TRBJ2-7|TRBD2|many|TRBV15
CATSRGGGGTAYEQYF
TGTGCCACCAGCAGAGGGGGGGGAGGTACGGCCTACGAGCAGTACTTC
>TRBJ2-2|NA|many|TRBV20-1
CSAPYPNTGELFF
TGCAGTGCTCCTTACCCGAACACCGGGGAGCTGTTTTTT
>TRBJ1-6|NA|many|TRBV12-3/TRBV12-4
CASSFGSYNSPLHF
TGTGCCAGCAGTTTTGGCTCCTATAATTCACCCCTCCACTTT
>TRBJ1-1|NA|many|TRBV6-2/TRBV6-3
CASSYYPGILNTEAFF
TGTGCCAGCAGTTACTATCCAGGGATATTGAACACTGAAGCTTTCTTT
>TRBJ1-1|NA|many|TRBV19
CASSVEGTAEAFF
TGTGCCAGTAGTGTCGAAGGAACCGCTGAAGCTTTCTTT
>TRBJ1-1|TRBD1|many|TRBV28
CASSPSTGVAEAFF
TGTGCCAGCAGTCCTAGCACAGGGGTGGCCGAAGCTTTCTTT
>TRBJ2-2|NA|many|TRBV7-9
CASRSTGELFF
TGTGCCAGCAGGTCGACCGGGGAGCTGTTTTTT
>TRBJ2-7|NA|many|TRBV29-1
CSVLKGEREQYF
TGCAGCGTGCTAAAGGGGGAAAGGGAGCAGTACTTC
>TRBJ2-7|TRBD2|many|TRBV6-1
CATLPGTRPYEQYF
TGTGCCACCCTTCCCGGGACTAGACCCTACGAGCAGTACTTC
>TRBJ2-7|TRBD1|many|TRBV27
CASSLGTGPYEQYF
TGTGCCAGCAGCCTCGGGACAGGGCCCTACGAGCAGTACTTC
>TRBJ1-6|NA|NA|TRBV19
CASSIGSAGGNSPLHF
TGTGCCAGTAGTATCGGATCCGCGGGCGGAAATTCACCCCTCCACTTT
>TRBJ2-2|NA|few|TRBV5-1
CASTLDLNTGELFF
TGCGCCAGCACCTTAGACTTAAACACCGGGGAGCTGTTTTTT
>TRBJ2-5|NA|few|TRBV11-2
CASSLAWLETQYF
TGTGCCAGCAGCTTAGCTTGGCTGGAGACCCAGTACTTC
>TRBJ1-1|NA|few|TRBV5-1
CASGEQNTEAFF
TGCGCCAGCGGGGAACAGAACACTGAAGCTTTCTTT
>TRBJ1-5|NA|few|TRBV2
CASSDVVNQPQHF
TGTGCCAGCAGTGATGTGGTCAATCAGCCCCAGCATTTT
>TRBJ2-5|TRBD1|many|TRBV28
CASSWTGMEETQYF
TGTGCCAGCAGTTGGACAGGGATGGAAGAGACCCAGTACTTC
>TRBJ1-1|TRBD1|NA|TRBV12-3/TRBV12-4
CASRYSRDSPEAFF
TGTGCCAGCAGGTATTCTAGGGACAGCCCTGAAGCTTTCTTT
>TRBJ1-1|NA|many|TRBV14
CASSQEGEKPTKNTEAFF
TGTGCCAGCAGCCAAGAGGGTGAGAAACCAACAAAGAACACTGAAGCTTTCTTT
>TRBJ2-7|NA|many|TRBV5-1
CASSLGWNNEQYF
TGCGCCAGCAGCCTGGGGTGGAACAACGAGCAGTACTTC
>TRBJ2-3|NA|NA|TRBV6-5
CASSYSSTDTQYF
TGTGCCAGCAGTTACTCATCCACAGATACGCAGTATTTT
>TRBJ2-5|NA|NA|TRBV11-1
CASSSTGQTLETQYF
TGTGCCAGCAGCTCAACCGGGCAGACTTTAGAGACCCAGTACTTC
>TRBJ2-5|NA|many|TRBV20-1
CSAVEETQYF
TGCAGTGCGGTAGAGGAGACCCAGTACTTC
>TRBJ1-1|NA|many|TRBV12-3/TRBV12-4
CASSGRAPQGAFF
TGTGCCAGCAGTGGCCGGGCTCCCCAAGGAGCTTTCTTT
>TRBJ1-1|NA|NA|TRBV29-1
CSGIMNTEAFF
TGCAGCGGAATAATGAACACTGAAGCTTTCTTT
>TRBJ1-5|TRBD1|NA|TRBV6-1
CASSHPGRQGHNQPQHF
TGTGCCAGCAGCCACCCGGGCCGACAGGGACACAATCAGCCCCAGCATTTT
>TRBJ1-5|NA|NA|TRBV20-1
CSARVVQNSNQPQHF
TGCAGTGCTAGAGTGGTGCAAAATAGCAATCAGCCCCAGCATTTT
>TRBJ2-5|NA|once|TRBV28
CASSSPTSVGFETQYF
TGTGCCAGCAGTTCGCCTACCTCAGTTGGGTTTGAGACCCAGTACTTC
>TRBJ2-2|NA|many|TRBV11-2
CASRVWGRERTGTGELFF
TGTGCCAGCAGGGTCTGGGGCCGAGAACGAACAGGGACCGGGGAGCTGTTTTTT
>TRBJ2-7|TRBD1|many|TRBV28
CASHGTVYEQYF
TGTGCCAGCCACGGGACAGTATACGAGCAGTACTTC
>TRBJ2-5|NA|many|TRBV6-1
CASSSRGLGETQYF
TGTGCCAGCAGTAGTAGGGGCTTGGGAGAGACCCAGTACTTC
>TRBJ1-5|NA|NA|TRBV12-5
CASGLVGQLDQPQRF
TGTGCTAGTGGTTTGGTTGGACAGCTTGATCAGCCCCAGCGTTTT
>TRBJ1-2|NA|many|TRBV6-1
CASSTPSQANYGYTF
TGTGCCAGCAGTACCCCCTCACAGGCTAACTATGGCTACACCTTC
>TRBJ1-1|NA|many|TRBV5-1
CASSADSDNTEAFF
TGCGCCAGCAGCGCGGACAGCGACAACACTGAAGCTTTCTTT
>TRBJ1-5|NA|NA|TRBV19
CASSMVEYSNQPQHF
TGTGCCAGTAGTATGGTAGAGTATAGCAATCAGCCCCAGCATTTT
>TRBJ1-2|NA|NA|TRBV6-5
CASSYSRGSGYTF
TGTGCCAGCAGTTACTCCAGAGGTAGCGGCTACACCTTC
>TRBJ1-5|NA|NA|TRBV30
CAWGLLRDQPQHF
TGTGCCTGGGGCCTCTTAAGGGATCAGCCCCAGCATTTT
>TRBJ1-2|NA|NA|TRBV9
CASSASQRGLFGYTF
TGTGCCAGCAGCGCCTCACAGCGGGGGTTGTTTGGCTACACCTTC
>TRBJ1-5|NA|many|TRBV12-3/TRBV12-4
CASSPRGSTSYSNQPQHF
TGTGCCAGCAGTCCTAGGGGCTCAACCTCTTATAGCAATCAGCCCCAGCATTTT
>TRBJ1-5|NA|many|TRBV28
CASSLILGVDQPQHF
TGTGCCAGCAGTTTAATACTCGGGGTGGATCAGCCCCAGCATTTT
>TRBJ1-2|NA|NA|TRBV6-4
CAVGGYTF
TGTGCCGTAGGAGGCTACACCTTC
>TRBJ1-1|TRBD1|many|TRBV29-1
CSVAGGLNTEAFF
TGCAGCGTCGCAGGGGGCTTGAACACTGAAGCTTTCTTT
>TRBJ2-7|NA|many|TRBV28
CASSWGGTGFNEQYF
TGTGCCAGCAGTTGGGGGGGCACAGGGTTTAACGAGCAGTACTTC
>TRBJ2-2|TRBD1|few|TRBV5-1
CASSYQGARTGELFF
TGCGCCAGCAGCTATCAGGGGGCGAGGACCGGGGAGCTGTTTTTT
>TRBJ2-1|NA|few|TRBV27
CASSFPGYYNEQFF
TGTGCCAGCAGTTTCCCGGGTTACTACAATGAGCAGTTCTTC
>TRBJ2-7|NA|many|TRBV12-3/TRBV12-4
CASSFRGSPNYEQYF
TGTGCCAGCAGTTTTCGTGGGTCTCCCAACTACGAGCAGTACTTC
>TRBJ2-4|NA|NA|TRBV2
CASSDYGKNIQYF
TGTGCCAGCAGTGACTACGGTAAAAACATTCAGTACTTC